One sample yielded the 26 T cell receptor beta chains listed below, sequenced in a study of Graves' ophthalmopathy and Graves' hyperthyroidism. The authors amplified TCR beta CDR3 regions from RNA transcripts. HTBI primers were used in a first-round RT-PCR, which preceded a second-round multiplex PCR. In TCRdb, the multiplex PCR reads were re-called with MiXCR into one record per CDR3 protein. The sample includes under 800,000 distinct CDR3 sequences, 22% of them seen just once. Sequenced input: peripheral blood. The receptors shown here come from a woman between 18 and 29 years old with stable Graves' hyperthyroidism. Some clones in this sample may be carry-over from other donors' samples.

This clonotype has ten or more counts. The CDR3 DNA is TGTGCTAGTGGGCCTCTCACAGGGGCCACACACAGCATTAACTATGGCTACACCTTC. Translation: CASGPLTGATHSINYGYTF. The genes are TRBV12-5 and TRBJ1-2; 7 nucleotides match TRBD1. Germline V gene data show CDR1 as LGHNT and CDR2 as FRNRAP. J was trimmed by 1 base and V by 6 bases; bases with no gene match: 20. The CDR3 is 19 residues long.

The rearrangement uses TRBV27 and TRBJ1-5; D unresolved. The V gene lost 5 bases and the J gene lost 5 bases, with 13 bases spanning the gap. The CDR3 consists of 14 residues. Germline values: CDR1 MNHEY, CDR2 SMNVEV (reference sequence). CDR3 residues: CASSPGGMYQPQHF. In DNA form, the CDR3 reads TGTGCCAGCAGTCCCGGAGGCATGTATCAGCCCCAGCATTTT.

This clonotype was observed many times. The V and J genes are TRBV27 and TRBJ2-2, with D maybe TRBD1 (6 bases). The germline CDR1 and CDR2 sequences are MNHEY and SMNVEV (reference sequence). This CDR3 spans 14 amino acids. V was shortened by 0 bases and J by 9 bases, with 11 bases between the two germline ends. The CDR3 loop reads CASSLSPGVRELFF. The CDR3 DNA reads as TGTGCCAGCAGTTTATCTCCAGGGGTCAGGGAGCTGTTTTTT.

This clonotype has only a few counts. This chain uses TRBV3-1 with TRBJ2-2; D unclear. This CDR3 is built from 15 residues. CDR1 is LGHDT and CDR2 is YNNKEL in the germline V gene (reference sequence). Trimming took 0 bases from V and 7 from J, leaving 12 bases between them. The DNA for the CDR3 is TGTGCCAGCAGCCAAGATGGGCAGATTCTCGGGGAGCTGTTTTTT. Its protein is CASSQDGQILGELFF.

With regard to this clonotype: Given a much more abundant clone one base away, this may be a read error. The chain has TRBV28 and TRBJ1-2, with no clear D. Germline lookup yields CDR1 MDHEN and CDR2 SYDVKM. The ends were cut back, 9 bases at V and 4 bases at J, with 18 bases in the middle. This CDR3 spans 14 amino acids. As DNA, the CDR3 is TGTGCCAGAAGTGCCGTCGGGATAGCCTATGGCTACACCTTC. Amino acid sequence: CARSAVGIAYGYTF.

The table lists this clonotype with many counts. The V gene is TRBV27, the J gene TRBJ2-5, with 9 bases fitting TRBD1. The CDR3 extends over 15 amino acids. Looked up from germline, CDR1 is MNHEY and CDR2 is SMNVEV (reference sequence). V shed 7 bases and J 2 bases; nucleotides not matched to a gene: 8. CDR3: CASTMGQGAQETQYF. Here the CDR3 DNA reads TGTGCCAGCACGATGGGACAGGGAGCACAAGAGACCCAGTACTTC.

This clonotype has just a few counts. The rearrangement links TRBV5-1 to TRBJ2-5; D possibly corresponds to TRBD2 (5 bases). This CDR3 has 15 residues. V lost 4 bases to trimming and J lost 5 bases, with 18 bases between them. CDR1 SGHRS and CDR2 YFSETQ come from the germline V gene. CDR3 in amino acids: CASSPDGLSGETQYF. CDR3 nucleotide sequence: TGCGCCAGCAGCCCGGACGGACTGTCTGGGGAGACCCAGTACTTC.

The CDR3 nucleotides read TGTGCCTGGAGTGTCGGGGGTCTGGGTGAGCAGTACTTC. Protein sequence: CAWSVGGLGEQYF. The chain joins TRBV30 to TRBJ2-7, with D maybe TRBD2 (6 bases). Deletions cut 0 bases from V and 7 bases from J, with 13 bases between. The CDR3 is 13 residues long. Germline-derived CDR1 and CDR2 are GTSNPN and SVGIG (reference sequence).

V is TRBV28 and J is TRBJ1-6, with D maybe TRBD1 (5 bases). CDR1 is MDHEN, CDR2 SYDVKM, per germline. The V end was cut by 6 bases, the J end by 5 bases, with 11 bases between. There are 14 residues in the CDR3. CDR3 amino acids: CASRLGGDNSPLHF. The CDR3 DNA is TGTGCCAGCAGGCTGGGGGGGGATAATTCACCCCTCCACTTT.

This clonotype was seen at least ten times. This rearrangement joins TRBV6-5 to TRBJ2-2; unclear D gene. V was cut by 2 bases and J by 3 bases, with 4 bases left in between. From germline, CDR1 is MNHEY and CDR2 SVGAGI. This CDR3 is built from 13 residues. The DNA of the CDR3 is TGTGCCAGCAGTTACCCCTACACCGGGGAGCTGTTTTTT. This encodes CASSYPYTGELFF.

The sample holds many counts of this clonotype. V gene TRBV25-1 combines with J gene TRBJ1-1; D uncertain. The CDR3 loop spans 14 amino acids. V was trimmed by 4 bases and J by 4 bases, leaving 13 bases between them. Looked up from germline, CDR1 is MGHDK and CDR2 is SYGVNS. Written as DNA, the CDR3 is TGTGCCAGCAGTGGACCGCTCGGGGTCACTGAAGCTTTCTTT. This codes for CASSGPLGVTEAFF.

Only a few counts were recorded for this clonotype. The chain couples TRBV5-1 to TRBJ1-2; unclear D gene. The germline gives CDR1 SGHRS, CDR2 YFSETQ. Trimming left V 7 bases short and J 1 base short, with 8 bases between. The CDR3 contains 12 residues. CDR3 nucleotides: TGCGCCAGCGGAAGGGATAACTATGGCTACACCTTC. It specifies CASGRDNYGYTF.

This clonotype was seen ten or more times. V and J are TRBV7-9 and TRBJ1-1; D unresolved. Per the germline V gene, CDR1 is SEHNR and CDR2 is FQNEAQ (reference sequence). CDR3 length: 12 residues. Trimming pared 5 bases from V and 7 bases from J, leaving 11 bases between. The CDR3 loop reads CASSTHEDEAFF. In DNA, the CDR3 is TGTGCCAGCAGCACCCATGAGGATGAAGCTTTCTTT. Full variable domain (remainder filled in from reference TRBV7-9 and TRBJ1-1): DTGVSQNPRHKITKRGQNVTFRCDPISEHNRLYWYRQTLGQGPEFLTYFQNEAQLEKSRLLSDRFSAERPKGSFSTLEIQRTEQGDSAMYLCASSTHEDEAFFGQGTRLTVV.

This clonotype was picked up one time. The CDR3 spells CAISTLQRGDEQYF. CDR3 in DNA: TGTGCCATCAGCACCCTACAAAGGGGGGACGAGCAGTACTTC. This sequence joins TRBV10-3 and TRBJ2-7; possibly TRBD1 or TRBD2 for D (6 bases each). V was shortened by 6 bases and J by 5 bases, with 17 bases between the two germline ends. Germline V lookup: CDR1 ENHRY, CDR2 SYGVKD. The CDR3 consists of 14 residues.

Many counts were recorded for this clonotype. The rearrangement uses TRBV10-1 and TRBJ2-7; possibly TRBD2 for D (6 bases). The CDR3 spans 13 residues. Trimming stripped 6 bases from V and 5 bases from J, with 14 bases between. Germline-derived CDR1 and CDR2 are WNHNN and SYGVQD (reference sequence). The CDR3 nucleotides read TGCGCCAGCAGGGACGAAGGAGGGAACGAGCAGTACTTC. This translates into CASRDEGGNEQYF.

In this sample, this clonotype turned up a few times. The chain is built from TRBV19 and TRBJ1-2, with 7 bases matching TRBD1. This CDR3 comprises 13 residues. Germline lookup yields CDR1 LNHDA and CDR2 SQIVND (reference sequence). The V and J ends lost 6 bases and 4 bases, in that order; junction bases with no gene match: 5. In DNA form, the CDR3 reads TGTGCCAGTAGAGGAGGGGGCCTCTATGGCTACACCTTC. Its translation: CASRGGGLYGYTF.

This clonotype was seen repeatedly, ten times or more. This sequence joins TRBV5-1 and TRBJ1-1, with a tentative D call TRBD1 (5 bases). Per germline, CDR1 SGHRS and CDR2 YFSETQ. Trimming stripped 3 bases from V and 2 bases from J, with 14 bases between. The CDR3 extends over 15 amino acids. DNA for the CDR3: TGCGCCAGCAGCTCGTGGGGGGGACCCAACACTGAAGCTTTCTTT. Protein product: CASSSWGGPNTEAFF.

At least ten counts were recorded for this clonotype. V usage is TRBV6-5 and J usage is TRBJ2-5, with 8 positions matching TRBD2. The trim removed 2 bases at V and 5 bases at J, leaving 4 bases unmatched. The CDR3 sequence is 14 residues long. Germline CDR1 is MNHEY and CDR2 is SVGAGI. The CDR3 DNA sequence: TGTGCCAGCAGTTACGCGGGGGGCTGGGAGACCCAGTACTTC. Translating gives CASSYAGGWETQYF.

This clonotype was recorded at least ten times. This sequence joins TRBV15 and TRBJ1-2; D is undetermined. Trimming cost V 0 bases and J 2 bases, with 13 bases left between them. CDR3 length: 16 amino acids. The germline CDR1 and CDR2 sequences are LNHNV and YYDKDF (reference sequence). CDR3 in amino acids: CATSRDRDEMNYGYTF. CDR3 coding DNA: TGTGCCACCAGCAGAGATCGAGACGAGATGAACTATGGCTACACCTTC.

The rearrangement links TRBV29-1 to TRBJ2-7; the D gene could be TRBD1 or TRBD2 (5 bases each). Germline CDR1 and CDR2: SQVTM and ANQGSEA. Trimming left V 6 bases short and J 5 bases short, with 11 bases between. The CDR3 has 11 residues. CDR3 nucleotides: TGCAGCGTAGGGACCTTCCACGAGCAGTACTTC. It codes for CSVGTFHEQYF.

This clonotype has a count of ten or more. V usage is TRBV11-2 and J usage is TRBJ1-1, with 9 bases aligning to TRBD1. Per germline, CDR1 SGHAT and CDR2 FQNNGV. The length of the CDR3 is 18 residues. Trimming at V came to 5 bases and at J to 0 bases, leaving 13 bases not matched to a gene. The CDR3 here is CASSRTGGLGIMNTEAFF. The DNA for the CDR3 is TGTGCCAGCAGCCGAACAGGGGGCTTGGGGATCATGAACACTGAAGCTTTCTTT.

The chain recombines TRBV6-1 with TRBJ1-3, with no clear D. The CDR3 is 12 amino acids. Per germline, CDR1 MNHNS and CDR2 SASEGT. V shed 6 bases and J shed 1 base, with 4 bases lying between them. The CDR3 is CASRISGNTIYF. CDR3 bases: TGTGCCAGCAGAATTTCTGGAAACACCATATATTTT.

This clonotype appeared many times. V and J are TRBV12-5 and TRBJ1-5; no reliable D call. There are 16 residues in the CDR3. V was pared by 6 bases and J by 1 base, with 16 bases between. Germline CDR1 LGHNT, CDR2 FRNRAP. The CDR3 DNA reads TGTGCTAGTGGACCAATAGGAGTCCAAAGCAATCAGCCCCAGCATTTT. Translated: CASGPIGVQSNQPQHF. The whole variable domain, remainder taken from reference TRBV12-5 and TRBJ1-5, is DARVTQTPRHKVTEMGQEVTMRCQPILGHNTVFWYRQTMMQGLELLAYFRNRAPLDDSGMPKDRFSAEMPDATLATLKIQPSEPRDSAVYFCASGPIGVQSNQPQHFGDGTRLSIL.

This clonotype was picked up many times. The V call is TRBV6-5, the J call TRBJ2-7; D is undetermined. From germline, CDR1 is MNHEY and CDR2 SVGAGI. The V end lost 6 bases, the J end lost 7 bases, and 10 bases lay between the germline ends. The length of the CDR3 is 11 residues. Written as DNA, the CDR3 is TGTGCCAGCAGCTCCTCCCTGGAGCAGTACTTC. Encoded protein: CASSSSLEQYF.

Many counts were recorded for this clonotype. The chain recombines TRBV12-3 or TRBV12-4 with TRBJ1-5, with D hard to call. CDR3 length equals 14 residues. V gave up 3 bases and J gave up 6 bases, with 12 bases separating them. The CDR3 here is CASSFRTIGQPQHF. CDR3 in DNA: TGTGCCAGCAGTTTTCGGACGATCGGTCAGCCCCAGCATTTT.

This clonotype appeared many times. This chain links TRBV10-3 with TRBJ1-5; no firm D call. This CDR3 has 15 amino acids. V was pared by 5 bases and J by 0 bases, with 11 bases between. From germline, CDR1 is ENHRY and CDR2 SYGVKD. CDR3 protein: CAISRTANSNQPQHF. The CDR3 DNA reads TGTGCCATCAGTAGAACAGCTAATAGCAATCAGCCCCAGCATTTT.